Listed here is a single T cell receptor (beta chain). Its antigen is still unknown. This sample is drawn from a study of T cells in Graves' hyperthyroidism and ophthalmopathy. Findings and caveats of the study: Ophthalmopathy was identified by the model a median roughly 6.5 months ahead of onset.

It was RNA transcripts that yielded the amplified TCR beta CDR3 regions. The TCR CDR3 first-round RT-PCR relied on the HTBI primer set. TCRdb recomputed calls from the multiplex PCR reads with MiXCR, one row per CDR3 protein. Of 400,000 to 500,000 distinct CDR3 sequences listed, around an eighth are singletons. The germline CDR1 and CDR2 sequences are SNHLY and FYNNEI. The V and J ends lost 4 bases and 5 bases respectively, with 14 bases between them. The CDR3 runs to 14 residues. The origin of this receptor is a woman in her late teens or twenties with Graves' hyperthyroidism. The sample consisted of blood. This sequence joins TRBV2 and TRBJ2-5; possibly TRBD2 for D (6 bases). The CDR3 nucleotides read TGTGCCAGCAGTGGGGCTAGCGAGGATGAGACCCAGTACTTC. This encodes CASSGASEDETQYF.